This entry features one T cell receptor (beta chain) sequence. This CDR3 is 15 amino acids long. Germline lookup yields CDR1 ENHRY and CDR2 SYGVKD. Trimming cost V 6 bases and J 1 base, with 14 bases left between them. This specimen belongs to a study of blood T cell repertoires in COVID-19. Whole-study context: PBMCs, B-cell-depleted T cells, or T cells were the source of the cDNA or gDNA that made up the material.

This table comes from immunoSEQ multiplex PCR, and its TCRdb copy is limited to in-frame clones, with some not included. Seen here are roughly 290,000 clones, roughly 84% observed once, and the top ten hold about 0.9%. Sequencing used peripheral blood. The TCR originated in a human donor with COVID-19, enrolled during active disease. The donor label of this sample is uncertain. V gene TRBV10-3 combines with J gene TRBJ2-3; TRBD2 might be the D (6 bases). CDR3 DNA sequence: TGTGCCATCAGCGATGGACTATCTGGCACAGATACGCAGTATTTT. Translation: CAISDGLSGTDTQYF.